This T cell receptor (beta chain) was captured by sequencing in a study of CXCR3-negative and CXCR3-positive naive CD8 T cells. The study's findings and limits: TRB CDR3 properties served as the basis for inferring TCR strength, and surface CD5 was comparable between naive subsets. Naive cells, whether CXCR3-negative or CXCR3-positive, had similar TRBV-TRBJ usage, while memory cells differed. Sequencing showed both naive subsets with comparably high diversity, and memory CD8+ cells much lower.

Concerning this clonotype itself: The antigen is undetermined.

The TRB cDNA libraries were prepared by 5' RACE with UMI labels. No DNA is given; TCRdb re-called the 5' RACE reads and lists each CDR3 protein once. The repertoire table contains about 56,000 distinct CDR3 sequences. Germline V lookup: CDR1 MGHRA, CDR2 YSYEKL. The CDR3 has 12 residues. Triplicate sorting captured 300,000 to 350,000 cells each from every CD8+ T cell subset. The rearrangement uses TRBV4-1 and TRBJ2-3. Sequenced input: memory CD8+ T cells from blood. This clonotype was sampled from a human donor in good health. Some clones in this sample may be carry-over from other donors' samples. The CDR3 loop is CASSQFGDTQYF.